This T cell receptor beta chain came from a study of spatial heterogeneity in lung cancer. The germline V and J ends were trimmed by 0 bases and 0 bases, with 10 bases remaining between them. The CDR3 extends over 15 amino acids. Germline CDR1 reads SGHKS; CDR2 reads YYEKEE (reference sequence). TCRdb called the 5' RACE reads again in MiXCR, with one record for every CDR3 protein. In the table there are about 10,000 distinct CDR3 sequences, less than 7% of which are singletons. In its sample, this clonotype is medium-sized (0.01 to 0.1%). Regarding time point: sample taken at primary tumor resection. The genes are TRBV5-5 and TRBJ2-7, with no clear D. Sequenced material: normal lung tissue next to the tumor, taken at surgery. This clonotype originated in a male donor with early-stage non-small cell lung cancer. CDR3 DNA: TGTGCCAGCAGCTTGGCTCCGGGTAACTCCTACGAGCAGTACTTC. This encodes CASSLAPGNSYEQYF.